This TCR beta chain originates from a study of blood T cell repertoires in COVID-19. Across the whole study: COVID-19 samples, acute and convalescent, were from the United States, Italy and Spain. Sample material is recorded as cDNA or gDNA derived from T cells, B-cell-depleted T cells, or PBMCs.

This clone was found a few times. Germline-derived CDR1 and CDR2 are SQVTM and ANQGSEA. CDR3 length: 13 residues. Unmatched junction bases numbered 5, after V lost 7 bases and J lost 5 bases. Original data processing: Estimated nucleated cell counts came from reference gene primer amplification. TCRdb's table, derived via immunoSEQ multiplex PCR, lists solely in-frame clones and lacks some. V, J and clone size were drawn from that table, and D and trimming were deduced from the DNA. Among around 24,000 clones listed, roughly 71% were seen once. The chain has TRBV29-1 and TRBJ2-5; 12 bases match TRBD1. The sequence was collected from an older man with active or convalescent COVID-19. The sequencing input was peripheral blood. The CDR3 sequence is CSAGTGGRETQYF. CDR3 bases: TGCAGCGCTGGGACAGGGGGCCGGGAGACCCAGTACTTC.